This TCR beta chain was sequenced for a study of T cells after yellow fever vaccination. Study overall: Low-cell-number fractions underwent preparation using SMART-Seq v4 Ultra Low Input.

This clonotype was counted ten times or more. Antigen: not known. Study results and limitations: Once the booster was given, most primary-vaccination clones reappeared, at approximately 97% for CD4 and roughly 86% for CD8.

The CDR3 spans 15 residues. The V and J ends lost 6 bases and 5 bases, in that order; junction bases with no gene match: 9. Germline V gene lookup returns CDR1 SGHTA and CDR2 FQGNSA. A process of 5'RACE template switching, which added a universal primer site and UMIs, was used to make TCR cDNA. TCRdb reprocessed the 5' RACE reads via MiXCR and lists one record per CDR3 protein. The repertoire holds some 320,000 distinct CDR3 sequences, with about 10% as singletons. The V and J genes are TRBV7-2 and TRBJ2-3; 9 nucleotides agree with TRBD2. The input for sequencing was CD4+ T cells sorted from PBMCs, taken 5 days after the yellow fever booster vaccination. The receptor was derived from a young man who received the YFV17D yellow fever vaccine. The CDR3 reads CASSSLAGWEDTQYF. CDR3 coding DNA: TGTGCCAGCAGTTCCCTAGCGGGGTGGGAAGATACGCAGTATTTT. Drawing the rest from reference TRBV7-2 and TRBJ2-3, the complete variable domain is GAGVSQSPSNKVTEKGKDVELRCDPISGHTALYWYRQSLGQGLEFLIYFQGNSAPDKSGLPSDRFSAERTGGSVSTLTIQRTQQEDSAVYLCASSSLAGWEDTQYFGPGTRLTVL.